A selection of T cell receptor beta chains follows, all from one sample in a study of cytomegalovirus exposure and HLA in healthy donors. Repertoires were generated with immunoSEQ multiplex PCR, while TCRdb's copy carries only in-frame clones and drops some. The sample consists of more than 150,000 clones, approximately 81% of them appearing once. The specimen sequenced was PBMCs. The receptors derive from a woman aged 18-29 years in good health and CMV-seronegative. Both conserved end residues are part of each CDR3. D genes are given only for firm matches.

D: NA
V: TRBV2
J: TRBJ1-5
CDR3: CASRYGLENSNQPQHF
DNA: TGTGCCAGCAGGTACGGTCTGGAGAATAGCAATCAGCCCCAGCATTTT

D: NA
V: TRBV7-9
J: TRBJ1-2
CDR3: CASSNTGYTNYGYTF
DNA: TGTGCCAGCAGCAACACAGGGTATACGAACTATGGCTACACCTTC

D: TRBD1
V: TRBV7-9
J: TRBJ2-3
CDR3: CASSSGSGTGVTDTQYF
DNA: TGTGCCAGCAGCTCCGGATCCGGGACAGGGGTGACAGATACGCAGTATTTT

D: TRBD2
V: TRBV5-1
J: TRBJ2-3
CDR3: CASSGLAGSISDTQYF
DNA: TGCGCCAGCAGCGGACTAGCGGGTTCGATATCAGATACGCAGTATTTT

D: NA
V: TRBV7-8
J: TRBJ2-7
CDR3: CASSLLYGRGTYEQYF
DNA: TGTGCCAGCAGCTTACTCTATGGGCGGGGTACCTACGAGCAGTACTTC

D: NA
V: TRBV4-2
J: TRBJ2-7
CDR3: CASSQDRERLGGYEQYF
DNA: TGTGCCAGCAGCCAAGATAGGGAGAGGCTAGGGGGCTACGAGCAGTACTTC

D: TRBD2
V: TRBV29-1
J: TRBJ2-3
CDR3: CSVSVGGGGTQYF
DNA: TGCAGCGTTTCGGTGGGGGGGGGTGGTACGCAGTATTTT

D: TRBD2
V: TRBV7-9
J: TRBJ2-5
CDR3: CASSYGLAGDWEETQYF
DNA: TGTGCCAGCAGCTACGGACTAGCGGGAGATTGGGAAGAGACCCAGTACTTC

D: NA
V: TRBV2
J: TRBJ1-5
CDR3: CASSDGQVLYSNQPQHF
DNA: TGTGCCAGCAGTGATGGACAAGTTCTCTATAGCAATCAGCCCCAGCATTTT

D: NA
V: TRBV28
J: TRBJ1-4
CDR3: CASSLLEGGSNEKLFF
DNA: TGTGCCAGCAGTTTACTAGAAGGAGGTTCTAATGAAAAACTGTTTTTT

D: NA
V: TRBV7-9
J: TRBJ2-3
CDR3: CASVAPLGVGTDTQYF
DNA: TGTGCCAGCGTTGCCCCCCTAGGGGTGGGGACAGATACGCAGTATTTT

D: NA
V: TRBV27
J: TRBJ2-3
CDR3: CASSSPRVTDTQYF
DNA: TGTGCCAGCAGTTCCCCACGGGTCACAGATACGCAGTATTTT

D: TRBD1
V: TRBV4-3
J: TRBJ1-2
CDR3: CASSQVWGDPGQFSGYTF
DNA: TGCGCCAGCAGCCAAGTGTGGGGGGATCCGGGACAGTTTTCCGGCTACACCTTC